The entry that follows covers one T cell receptor (beta chain) sequence. Its specificity is unknown. The data stem from a study of lymphopenia after photon versus proton radiotherapy. Overall study findings and caveats: In patients who died, overall survival fell as post-nadir TCR diversity dropped more.

Data came from immunoSEQ multiplex PCR; TCRdb stores just in-frame clones and leaves some out. The sample lists under 75,000 clones, about nine tenths seen once, with around 2% in the top ten. Germline CDR1 and CDR2: GTSNPN and SVGIG (reference sequence). The CDR3 sequence is 15 residues long. V was clipped by 1 base and J by 1 base, with 13 bases between them. Specimen: peripheral blood, collected from a patient treated with photon-based radiotherapy. The chain recombines TRBV30 with TRBJ1-1, with D perhaps matching TRBD1 (6 bases). This sequence was found in a middle-aged woman with cholangiocarcinoma. In nucleotides, the CDR3 is TGTGCCTGGAGTGGGGTGCGGGGGGCGAACACTGAAGCTTTCTTT. Translated, it gives CAWSGVRGANTEAFF.